This section outlines one T cell receptor (beta chain) sequence together with its context. The sample comes from a study of human T cells and chemical hapten exposure. TCRdb reanalysed the RACE reads using MiXCR and keeps one entry per CDR3 protein. The sample yields 270,000 or so distinct CDR3 sequences, approximately 8% seen once. The CDR3 has 19 amino acids. The V gene end was trimmed by 3 bases and the J gene end by 0 bases; junction bases not matched to a gene: 7. The sample's time point: pre-sensitization, week 0. Treatment given: therapeutic diphenylcyclopropenone sensitization with weekly scalp DPC.

The chain has TRBV12-3 or TRBV12-4 and TRBJ2-1; 14 nucleotides align to TRBD2. The source is a man younger than 30 with alopecia areata. Some clones in this sample may be carry-over from other donors' samples. The sequencing used whole blood, collected in connection with sensitization to the hapten diphenylcyclopropenone (DPC). The CDR3 DNA is TGTGCCAGCAGTTTTTCGACTAGCGGGGGGGCGGACTCCTACAATGAGCAGTTCTTC. Protein: CASSFSTSGGADSYNEQFF.